This T cell receptor beta chain was sequenced during a study of blood T cell repertoires in COVID-19. For the study at large: Samples of COVID-19 (acute and convalescent) were obtained from the United States, Italy and Spain. Sources were T cells, B-cell-depleted T cells, or PBMCs; the material itself was cDNA or gDNA.

Profiled with immunoSEQ multiplex PCR; TCRdb holds only in-frame clones, not every one. Of approximately 280,000 clones listed, 85% to 90% are singletons. V lost 3 bases to trimming and J lost 3 bases; unmatched junction nucleotides: 8. Looked up from germline, CDR1 is SGHRS and CDR2 is YFSETQ. The CDR3 contains 16 residues. Participant ages covered about 18 to 100 years across about two dozen US areas. Assignments of participants to cohorts depended upon their own reported clinical history. This clonotype was sampled from a woman aged 18 to 35 with acute COVID-19. The sample consisted of PBMCs or T cells enriched from blood (not recorded which). This chain links TRBV5-1 with TRBJ1-1; 10 bases line up with TRBD1. CDR3 sequence: CASSSRQGAIDTEAFF. CDR3 DNA: TGCGCCAGCAGCTCCCGACAGGGGGCCATCGACACTGAAGCTTTCTTT. Filled out from reference TRBV5-1 and TRBJ1-1, the complete variable domain reads KAGVTQTPRYLIKTRGQQVTLSCSPISGHRSVSWYQQTPGQGLQFLFEYFSETQRNKGNFPGRFSGRQFSNSRSEMNVSTLELGDSALYLCASSSRQGAIDTEAFFGQGTRLTVV.